This entry concerns a single TCR beta chain. The use of a sample-barcoded 5' primer and a J-beta primer mix characterized a second PCR of about 6 to 12 cycles. The template-switch adaptor, which had 12 random nucleotides, put a tag on each cDNA molecule. TCRdb fed the 5' RACE reads into MiXCR, producing one record per CDR3 protein. The sample carries 700,000 to 950,000 distinct CDR3 sequences, more than 40% recorded once. This specimen comes from a study of blood T cells in healthy people across ages. The CDR3 is 13 amino acids. V shed 7 bases and J shed 8 bases, with 15 bases lying between them. All donors came from Russia, were Caucasian and healthy, and spanned ages roughly 6 to 95.

The chain couples TRBV12-3 or TRBV12-4 to TRBJ1-3, with D unresolved. This receptor was obtained from an older woman in good health. Sequencing was done on a sample of blood. CDR3 sequence (DNA): TGTGCCAGCACCGCATCCGATCGGGACACCATATATTTT. This sequence encodes CASTASDRDTIYF.